The next 29 T cell receptor beta chains were all read from a single sample in a study of T cells in Graves' hyperthyroidism and ophthalmopathy. Regions amplified from RNA transcripts were the TCR beta CDR3 regions. The TCR CDR3 first-round RT-PCR relied on the HTBI primer set. TCRdb re-called the multiplex PCR reads through MiXCR, storing one row per CDR3 protein. The sample contains hundreds of thousands of distinct CDR3 sequences, under 20% of which appear only once. The sample was blood. Every receptor here comes from a woman aged 18-29 years with Graves' hyperthyroidism.

This clonotype was seen ten or more times. The CDR3 DNA follows: TGTGCCAGCAGCTTAGGTTTTGGGCAGTACTTC. As protein: CASSLGFGQYF. The chain combines TRBV7-2 with TRBJ2-7; unclear D gene. Trimming pared 1 base from V and 9 bases from J, leaving 7 bases between. CDR3 length: 11 residues. CDR1 SGHTA and CDR2 FQGNSA come from the germline V gene.

This clonotype was seen at least ten times. The gene calls are TRBV2 and TRBJ2-5; the match to TRBD1 covers 8 bases. The trim removed 7 bases at V and 5 bases at J, leaving 9 bases unmatched. Germline V gene lookup returns CDR1 SNHLY and CDR2 FYNNEI. The CDR3 contains 14 residues. The CDR3: CASTGQGFGETQYF. In nucleotides, the CDR3 is TGTGCCAGCACCGGACAGGGCTTCGGCGAGACCCAGTACTTC.

This clonotype occurred many times. The V and J genes are TRBV30 and TRBJ1-1, with 7 bases aligning to TRBD1. Trimming at V came to 1 base and at J to 6 bases, leaving 2 bases not matched to a gene. Germline V gives CDR1 GTSNPN, CDR2 SVGIG (reference sequence). The CDR3 is 12 residues long. CDR3 in DNA: TGTGCCTGGAGTGCCCAGGGGGCTGAAGCTTTCTTT. This gives the protein CAWSAQGAEAFF.

The chain combines TRBV3-1 with TRBJ1-1; D is unclear. This CDR3 comprises 17 residues. Per germline, CDR1 LGHDT and CDR2 YNNKEL (reference sequence). V dropped 1 base and J dropped 2 bases, with 17 bases sitting between them. CDR3 sequence (DNA): TGTGCCAGCAGCCAAGCGGGCCGTTTCCGAATTAACACTGAAGCTTTCTTT. It specifies CASSQAGRFRINTEAFF.

This clonotype was picked up a small number of times. The CDR3 DNA follows: TGCGCCAGCAGCCTCGGAGAGGGGCCCCGGGCGAATCAGCCCCAGCATTTT. Amino acids: CASSLGEGPRANQPQHF. This chain joins TRBV4-1 and TRBJ1-5; a weak D match, TRBD1 (5 bases). This CDR3 has 17 residues. The germline gives CDR1 MGHRA, CDR2 YSYEKL. The V and J ends lost 4 bases and 4 bases respectively, with 20 bases between them.

The table lists this clonotype with many counts. The junction shows a germline mismatch at one end, possibly a read error. The V gene is TRBV20-1, the J gene TRBJ1-2, with D possibly matching TRBD1 (5 bases). This CDR3 has 10 amino acids. The germline V gene encodes CDR1 DFQATT and CDR2 SNEGSKA (reference sequence). CDR3 DNA: TGCAGTGCCAAGCCACAGGAGTATGGCTTC. The encoded protein is CSAKPQEYGF.

There are a few counts of this clonotype. The chain links TRBV10-2 to TRBJ2-5; D is possibly TRBD2 (6 bases). This CDR3 is 12 amino acids long. The V end lost 5 bases, the J end lost 5 bases, and 9 bases lay between the germline ends. CDR1 is WSHSY and CDR2 is SAAADI in the germline V gene. The CDR3 sequence: CASSIGGETQYF. CDR3 nucleotide sequence: TGCGCCAGCAGTATAGGAGGGGAGACCCAGTACTTC.

This clonotype showed up many times. The rearrangement uses TRBV20-1 and TRBJ2-5; D gene unclear. Germline CDR1 DFQATT, CDR2 SNEGSKA (reference sequence). Between the trimmed V and J ends, which lost 6 bases and 0 bases, there was a span of 14 bases. This CDR3 region has 14 residues. CDR3 protein: CSARRSNNQETQYF. The CDR3 nucleotides read TGCAGTGCAAGGAGATCGAACAACCAAGAGACCCAGTACTTC.

This clonotype occurred many times. The chain is built from TRBV6-5 and TRBJ2-2; no clear D. The CDR3 covers 13 residues. Between the trimmed V and J ends, which lost 4 bases and 4 bases, there was a span of 7 bases. Germline CDR1 MNHEY, CDR2 SVGAGI. The CDR3 bases are TGTGCCAGCAGTTCTCAGATCACCGGGGAGCTGTTTTTT. Its translation: CASSSQITGELFF.

This clonotype was seen repeatedly, ten times or more. The chain couples TRBV3-1 to TRBJ2-5; 10 bases align to TRBD2. In germline, CDR1 is LGHDT, CDR2 YNNKEL (reference sequence). With 0 bases clipped from V and 10 bases from J, the junction kept 5 bases outside the gene matches. The CDR3 is made up of 14 amino acids. The CDR3 region has the DNA TGTGCCAGCAGCCAAGATCGGCTAGCGGGGGACCAGTACTTC. Encoded protein: CASSQDRLAGDQYF.

Details on this clonotype: A much larger clone differs by one base, so this may be a read error. This sequence joins TRBV5-4 and TRBJ2-6; 7 positions agree with TRBD1. Germline CDR1 is SGHNT and CDR2 is YYREEE (reference sequence). The CDR3 is made up of 15 amino acids. CDR3: CASSGQVDGANVRTF. The CDR3 DNA sequence: TGTGCCAGCAGCGGACAGGTAGACGGGGCCAACGTCCGGACTTTC.

This clonotype was picked up many times. The chain couples TRBV7-8 to TRBJ2-7; 8 bases are a match to TRBD2. With V trimmed by 3 bases and J by 1 base, 14 bases remained unmatched. This CDR3 has 18 residues. Germline values: CDR1 SGHVS, CDR2 FQNEAQ. Here the CDR3 reads CASSFPGAASGGSYEQYF. CDR3 bases: TGTGCCAGCAGCTTTCCCGGGGCCGCCAGCGGGGGTTCCTACGAGCAGTACTTC.

This clonotype has a count of ten or more. V and J are TRBV5-5 and TRBJ1-5; TRBD1 agrees at 7 bases. J was trimmed by 7 bases and V by 3 bases; bases with no gene match: 7. Germline CDR1 SGHKS, CDR2 YYEKEE (reference sequence). This CDR3 is 14 amino acids long. The CDR3 protein is CASSYEQGIQPQHF. CDR3 nucleotides: TGTGCCAGCAGCTATGAACAGGGGATCCAGCCCCAGCATTTT.

To note about this clonotype: A much more abundant neighbour one base away suggests this may be a read error. As the CDR3 is not closed by the conserved phenylalanine or tryptophan, this likely results from a read error. This chain uses TRBV6-1 with TRBJ1-1; TRBD1 is a possible D gene (5 bases). The CDR3 is 15 residues long. The germline V and J ends were trimmed by 8 bases and 4 bases, with 20 bases remaining between them. Germline CDR1 reads MNHNS; CDR2 reads SASEGT. The CDR3 here is CASAPPRVRVTEAFY. The CDR3 DNA reads TGTGCCAGCGCACCCCCCAGGGTCAGAGTCACTGAAGCTTTCTAT.

This clonotype was observed many times. The rearrangement joins TRBV6-1 to TRBJ2-5; maybe TRBD1 (7 bases). CDR1 and CDR2 (germline): MNHNS, SASEGT. The CDR3 length is 13 residues. With 6 bases removed from V and 4 bases from J, the gap between germline ends came to 12 bases. CDR3 DNA sequence: TGTGCCAGCAGGGAGGGGGCCCCAGAGACCCAGTACTTC. It yields the protein CASREGAPETQYF.

The table lists this clonotype with many counts. This sequence joins TRBV6-1 and TRBJ1-5, with 8 bases aligning to TRBD1. Germline V lookup: CDR1 MNHNS, CDR2 SASEGT. V was pared by 7 bases and J by 7 bases, with 12 bases of the junction left unmatched. CDR3 size: 15 residues. The CDR3 sequence: CASTPSPGGGQPQHF. In DNA form, the CDR3 reads TGTGCCAGCACCCCATCCCCAGGGGGCGGACAGCCCCAGCATTTT.

This clonotype was seen more than once but under ten times. The chain joins TRBV12-3 or TRBV12-4 to TRBJ2-4; D possibly uses TRBD1 or TRBD2 (5 bases each). This CDR3 is 10 amino acids long. V was shortened by 6 bases and J by 9 bases, with 6 bases between the two germline ends. The CDR3 sequence: CASRGVIQYF. CDR3 DNA: TGTGCCAGCAGGGGGGTCATTCAGTACTTC.

V usage is TRBV12-3 or TRBV12-4 and J usage is TRBJ1-1; D ambiguous. The ends were cut back, 0 bases at V and 2 bases at J, with 7 bases in the middle. The CDR3 has 14 residues. Here the CDR3 DNA reads TGTGCCAGCAGTTTAGCGAACCAAAACACTGAAGCTTTCTTT. Translated: CASSLANQNTEAFF.

This clonotype was seen repeatedly, ten times or more. CDR3 protein: CSARDLSHEQYF. The CDR3 DNA is TGCAGTGCTAGAGATCTGTCCCACGAGCAGTACTTC. The chain recombines TRBV20-1 with TRBJ2-7; D gene unclear. The germline V gene has CDR1 DFQATT and CDR2 SNEGSKA (reference sequence). The CDR3 contains 12 residues. The V gene lost 0 bases and the J gene lost 5 bases, with 8 bases spanning the gap.

The V and J genes are TRBV30 and TRBJ1-2, with no clear D. CDR3 length: 14 amino acids. V shed 2 bases and J shed 4 bases, with 14 bases lying between them. The germline gives CDR1 GTSNPN, CDR2 SVGIG (reference sequence). This CDR3 is CAWSRGMGGYGYTF. CDR3 nucleotide sequence: TGTGCCTGGAGTCGCGGGATGGGCGGCTATGGCTACACCTTC.

This clonotype was observed at least ten times. This chain connects TRBV7-2 to TRBJ1-2, with TRBD1 identical over 7 bases. This CDR3 has 13 residues. Germline-derived CDR1 and CDR2 are SGHTA and FQGNSA. V lost 2 bases, J lost 7 bases, and 4 bases stayed unmatched. The CDR3 DNA follows: TGTGCCAGCAGCTTAACAGGGGTGGGTGGCTACACCTTC. Amino acids: CASSLTGVGGYTF. Filled out from reference TRBV7-2 and TRBJ1-2, the complete variable domain reads GAGVSQSPSNKVTEKGKDVELRCDPISGHTALYWYRQSLGQGLEFLIYFQGNSAPDKSGLPSDRFSAERTGGSVSTLTIQRTQQEDSAVYLCASSLTGVGGYTFGSGTRLTVV.

This clonotype was seen ten or more times. The rearrangement links TRBV5-1 to TRBJ2-7, with 9 bases aligning to TRBD1. J was trimmed by 4 bases and V by 4 bases; bases with no gene match: 12. The CDR3 has 16 amino acids. From germline, CDR1 is SGHRS and CDR2 YFSETQ. In nucleotides, the CDR3 is TGCGCCAGCAGCCCTTCAGACGGGACAGGGAGGTACGAGCAGTACTTC. Protein sequence: CASSPSDGTGRYEQYF. The entire variable domain, with the rest obtained from reference TRBV5-1 and TRBJ2-7, is as follows: KAGVTQTPRYLIKTRGQQVTLSCSPISGHRSVSWYQQTPGQGLQFLFEYFSETQRNKGNFPGRFSGRQFSNSRSEMNVSTLELGDSALYLCASSPSDGTGRYEQYFGPGTRLTVT.

This clonotype was seen repeatedly, ten times or more. The chain employs TRBV6-1 and TRBJ1-2, with 7 nucleotides matching TRBD1. The CDR3 has 16 residues. Unmatched junction bases numbered 16, after V lost 7 bases and J lost 5 bases. Germline V gene data show CDR1 as MNHNS and CDR2 as SASEGT. This CDR3 reads CASTLTYRDSDYGYTF. The CDR3 DNA follows: TGTGCCAGCACCCTAACCTACCGGGACAGTGATTATGGCTACACCTTC.

This rearrangement joins TRBV12-3 or TRBV12-4 to TRBJ1-1, with D possibly matching TRBD1 (6 bases). This CDR3 region has 15 residues. V was pared by 1 base and J by 1 base, with 10 bases between. DNA of the CDR3: TGTGCCAGCAGTTTAGGACCGGGACAGAACACTGAAGCTTTCTTT. Its protein is CASSLGPGQNTEAFF.

The genes are TRBV6-5 and TRBJ2-5; D might be TRBD2 (5 bases). Germline V gene lookup returns CDR1 MNHEY and CDR2 SVGAGI. There are 15 residues in the CDR3. Trimming cost V 0 bases and J 4 bases, with 12 bases left between them. CDR3 nucleotide sequence: TGTGCCAGCAGTTACTCGAAGAGGGTTCTAGAGACCCAGTACTTC. This encodes CASSYSKRVLETQYF.

In its sample, this clonotype was seen many times. The chain is built from TRBV7-2 and TRBJ2-7; D perhaps matches TRBD1 (6 bases). The CDR3 sequence is 14 residues long. From germline, CDR1 is SGHTA and CDR2 FQGNSA. Trimming cost V 1 base and J 7 bases, with 14 bases left between them. DNA for the CDR3: TGTGCCAGCAGCTTAGTGGCAGGGGATGTTGAGCAGTACTTC. Its protein product is CASSLVAGDVEQYF.

This clonotype was counted a few times. The rearrangement uses TRBV12-3 or TRBV12-4 and TRBJ1-5; perhaps TRBD1 as D (6 bases). V lost 5 bases and J lost 3, with 14 bases in between. The CDR3 has 15 amino acids. CDR3 bases: TGTGCCAGCAGTCGTGGACAGAACTACAATCAGCCCCAGCATTTT. This sequence encodes CASSRGQNYNQPQHF.

V and J are TRBV12-3 or TRBV12-4 and TRBJ1-5; D perhaps matches TRBD1 (6 bases). Trimming removed 3 bases from V and 1 base from J, with 10 bases in between. The CDR3 is 15 amino acids. CDR3 sequence reads: CASSFVGGSNQPQHF. The CDR3 DNA sequence: TGTGCCAGCAGTTTTGTAGGGGGGAGCAATCAGCCCCAGCATTTT.

There are many counts of this clonotype. This rearrangement joins TRBV6-5 to TRBJ2-2, with TRBD2 as a possible D gene (6 bases). The CDR3 covers 16 residues. Germline values: CDR1 MNHEY, CDR2 SVGAGI. V lost 2 bases and J lost 5, with 15 bases in between. CDR3 nucleotides: TGTGCCAGCAGTTACGGGCTAGCGAAACGGACCGGGGAGCTGTTTTTT. Translating gives CASSYGLAKRTGELFF.